These 9 T cell receptor beta chains came from one sample sequenced in a study of OX40 agonist ivuxolimab in advanced cancers. The method was immunoSEQ multiplex PCR; TCRdb's version includes in-frame clones alone and lacks a portion of them. The sample includes around 64,000 clones, 84% of them seen just once. Sequencing used CD4+ or CD8+ T cells sorted from blood, obtained in a trial of the OX40 agonist ivuxolimab. All receptors come from an adult with an advanced solid tumor such as melanoma, head and neck, liver or kidney cancer.

This chain joins TRBV2 and TRBJ2-1, with TRBD2 matching over 12 bases. CDR1 and CDR2 (germline): SNHLY, FYNNEI. CDR3 size: 15 residues. The trim removed 4 bases at V and 4 bases at J, leaving 2 bases unmatched. The CDR3 spells CASSGTSGVYNEQFF. The CDR3 nucleotides are TGTGCCAGCAGTGGGACTAGCGGGGTTTACAATGAGCAGTTCTTC.

The V call is TRBV19, the J call TRBJ1-1; 8 bases fit TRBD1. The germline CDR1 and CDR2 sequences are LNHDA and SQIVND (reference sequence). Trimming took 7 bases from V and 5 from J; bases not matched to a gene: 6. This CDR3 region has 13 residues. CDR3 in DNA: TGTGCCAGTATAGGCAGGGGGCGGACTGAAGCTTTCTTT. Encoded protein: CASIGRGRTEAFF.

The chain recombines TRBV10-3 with TRBJ2-3, with 11 bases lining up with TRBD2. CDR1 and CDR2 (germline): ENHRY, SYGVKD. V shed 3 bases, J shed 12 bases, and the junction held 8 bases outside the gene matches. The CDR3 has 14 residues. Here the CDR3 DNA reads TGTGCCATCAGTGAACCGGCTAGCGGGGGGAAACAGTATTTT. Its translation is CAISEPASGGKQYF.

The chain couples TRBV9 to TRBJ1-2, with D possibly matching TRBD1 (5 bases). The V and J ends lost 3 bases and 8 bases respectively, with 14 bases between them. Germline-derived CDR1 and CDR2 are SGDLS and YYNGEE. The CDR3 is made up of 13 amino acids. The CDR3 sequence is CASSEMAGRGYTF. Here the CDR3 DNA reads TGTGCCAGCAGCGAGATGGCAGGGCGAGGCTACACCTTC. Together with reference TRBV9 and TRBJ1-2, the CDR3 gives the full variable domain: DSGVTQTPKHLITATGQRVTLRCSPRSGDLSVYWYQQSLDQGLQFLIQYYNGEERAKGNILERFSAQQFPDLHSELNLSSLELGDSALYFCASSEMAGRGYTFGSGTRLTVV.

The CDR3 is CASSYKRGSYEQYF. As DNA, the CDR3 is TGTGCCAGTAGCTATAAGCGGGGCAGCTACGAGCAGTACTTC. The J gene is TRBJ2-5, the V gene TRBV19; 7 bases align to TRBD2. Judging by the DNA end, TRBJ2-7 fits better; the J call may be wrong. The CDR3 has 14 amino acids. Germline V gene sequence: CDR1 LNHDA, CDR2 SQIVND (reference sequence).

The rearrangement joins TRBV4-2 to TRBJ1-5; 7 nucleotides agree with TRBD1. V lost 0 bases and J lost 2; bases outside the gene matches: 1. The V gene's germline CDR1 is LGHNA and CDR2 YNFKEQ. The CDR3 has 15 amino acids. The CDR3 here is CASSQDTGGNQPQHF. The CDR3 DNA follows: TGTGCCAGCAGCCAAGATACAGGGGGCAATCAGCCCCAGCATTTT.

The V call is TRBV5-4, the J call TRBJ2-7, with no clear D. Trimming took 0 bases from V and 7 from J, leaving 8 bases between them. The CDR3 is 12 residues long. The germline V gene encodes CDR1 SGHNT and CDR2 YYREEE (reference sequence). CDR3 nucleotides: TGTGCCAGCAGCTTGGCCCCCTTTGAGCAGTACTTC. Residues: CASSLAPFEQYF.

The DNA of the CDR3 is TGTGCCAGCAGTTGGGGGGCACAGGGGTACTATGGCTACACCTTC. This gives the protein CASSWGAQGYYGYTF. The chain employs TRBV27 and TRBJ1-2; TRBD1 aligns across 7 bases. The CDR3 has 15 amino acids. Germline CDR1 and CDR2: MNHEY and SMNVEV (reference sequence). The V gene end was trimmed by 4 bases and the J gene end by 3 bases; junction bases not matched to a gene: 8.

The chain joins TRBV10-1 to TRBJ1-1, with 9 bases matching TRBD1. With 5 bases clipped from V and 0 bases from J, the junction kept 19 bases outside the gene matches. Looked up from germline, CDR1 is WNHNN and CDR2 is SYGVQD (reference sequence). The CDR3 has 20 amino acids. In DNA, the CDR3 is TGCGCCAGCAGTCCATCCGGGACAGGGTTACGGTCGGGTCTGAACACTGAAGCTTTCTTT. Amino acid sequence: CASSPSGTGLRSGLNTEAFF.